This T cell receptor (beta chain) is drawn from a study of neurological immune-mediated disorders. Germline V gene sequence: CDR1 SGHRS, CDR2 YFSETQ. The CDR3 is made up of 14 amino acids. V lost 1 base and J lost 0, with 4 bases in between. TCRdb reprocessed the 5' RACE reads via MiXCR and lists one record per CDR3 protein. In the table there are roughly 100,000 distinct CDR3 sequences, under 4.5% of which are singletons. This clonotype showed up many times. This TCR was sampled from a woman between 45 and 60 years old with multiple sclerosis. The material sequenced was PBMCs. This sequence joins TRBV5-1 and TRBJ2-2; no clear D gene. The CDR3 is CASSLTTNTGELFF. The CDR3 DNA sequence: TGCGCCAGCAGCTTGACAACGAACACCGGGGAGCTGTTTTTT. Full variable domain (missing parts from reference TRBV5-1 and TRBJ2-2): KAGVTQTPRYLIKTRGQQVTLSCSPISGHRSVSWYQQTPGQGLQFLFEYFSETQRNKGNFPGRFSGRQFSNSRSEMNVSTLELGDSALYLCASSLTTNTGELFFGEGSRLTVL.